These T cell receptor beta chains were read from a single sample in a study of blood T cells in healthy people across ages. TCRdb fed the 5' RACE reads into MiXCR, producing one record per CDR3 protein. The sample has about 570,000 distinct CDR3 sequences, about 26% seen once. A further study also used this sample, focusing on T cells of mothers and their children.

Sequenced: blood. Receptors originate from a boy between 2 and 15 years old in good health. CDR3s include the opening cysteine and the closing phenylalanine or tryptophan. Fields, in order: CDR3 protein, CDR3 DNA, CDR3 length, J gene, clone size, D gene, V gene. The D gene is left open where the match is weak. Clone size, where shown, is once, few, many, or a class for clones that have expanded.

cdr3_aa: CATSGARTAAYSYNEQFF
cdr3_nt: TGTGCCACCAGCGGGGCCAGGACAGCAGCTTACTCCTACAATGAGCAGTTCTTC
cdr3_length: 18
j_call: TRBJ2-1
clone_size: -
d_call: -
v_call: TRBV15

cdr3_aa: CASSFQGREQYF
cdr3_nt: TGTGCCAGCTCATTCCAGGGCCGCGAGCAGTACTTC
cdr3_length: 12
j_call: TRBJ2-7
clone_size: few
d_call: -
v_call: TRBV18

cdr3_aa: CASSVGTIYNEQFF
cdr3_nt: TGTGCCAGCAGCGTAGGTACTATTTACAATGAGCAGTTCTTC
cdr3_length: 14
j_call: TRBJ2-1
clone_size: -
d_call: -
v_call: TRBV9

cdr3_aa: CASSLRPAGANEQYF
cdr3_nt: TGCGCCAGCAGCTTGAGGCCAGCGGGAGCGAACGAGCAGTACTTC
cdr3_length: 15
j_call: TRBJ2-7
clone_size: -
d_call: TRBD2
v_call: TRBV5-1

cdr3_aa: CASSVDGGHTGELFF
cdr3_nt: TGTGCCAGCAGCGTAGACGGGGGGCACACCGGGGAGCTGTTTTTT
cdr3_length: 15
j_call: TRBJ2-2
clone_size: -
d_call: -
v_call: TRBV9

cdr3_aa: CASSLASGGQYEQYF
cdr3_nt: TGCGCCAGCAGCTTGGCGAGCGGGGGGCAGTACGAGCAGTACTTC
cdr3_length: 15
j_call: TRBJ2-7
clone_size: -
d_call: TRBD2
v_call: TRBV5-1

cdr3_aa: CASSTTANYGYTF
cdr3_nt: TGTGCCAGCAGCACGACAGCGAACTATGGCTACACCTTC
cdr3_length: 13
j_call: TRBJ1-2
clone_size: few
d_call: -
v_call: TRBV28

cdr3_aa: CASSGGPNQPQHF
cdr3_nt: TGTGCCAGCAGCGGGGGACCCAATCAGCCCCAGCATTTT
cdr3_length: 13
j_call: TRBJ1-5
clone_size: -
d_call: -
v_call: TRBV9

cdr3_aa: CASSSVLGGYEQYF
cdr3_nt: TGTGCCAGCAGTTCAGTCTTGGGGGGTTACGAGCAGTACTTC
cdr3_length: 14
j_call: TRBJ2-7
clone_size: -
d_call: -
v_call: TRBV27

cdr3_aa: CSGAQGTNYGYTF
cdr3_nt: TGCAGTGGGGCACAGGGGACTAACTATGGCTACACCTTC
cdr3_length: 13
j_call: TRBJ1-2
clone_size: -
d_call: TRBD1
v_call: TRBV20-1

cdr3_aa: CASTTDRYNEQFF
cdr3_nt: TGTGCCAGCACCACCGACAGATATAATGAGCAGTTCTTC
cdr3_length: 13
j_call: TRBJ2-1
clone_size: -
d_call: -
v_call: TRBV7-2

cdr3_aa: CASSETGTRLFF
cdr3_nt: TGTGCCAGCAGTGAGACCGGGACTAGGTTGTTCTTC
cdr3_length: 12
j_call: TRBJ2-5
clone_size: few
d_call: TRBD2
v_call: TRBV2

cdr3_aa: CASSLSPPRWGSTDTQYF
cdr3_nt: TGTGCCAGCAGCTTGTCCCCCCCCCGGTGGGGATCCACAGATACGCAGTATTTT
cdr3_length: 18
j_call: TRBJ2-3
clone_size: -
d_call: -
v_call: TRBV5-6

cdr3_aa: CASSLAGQDFYGYTF
cdr3_nt: TGTGCCAGCAGTTTGGCTGGGCAAGATTTCTATGGCTACACCTTC
cdr3_length: 15
j_call: TRBJ1-2
clone_size: few
d_call: -
v_call: TRBV27

cdr3_aa: CASSPGRGTLNIQYF
cdr3_nt: TGTGCCAGCAGCCCCGGTCGGGGAACTTTAAACATTCAGTACTTC
cdr3_length: 15
j_call: TRBJ2-4
clone_size: once
d_call: -
v_call: TRBV5-4

cdr3_aa: CASRGNGGGNQYF
cdr3_nt: TGTGCCAGCAGGGGGAACGGGGGAGGCAACCAGTACTTC
cdr3_length: 13
j_call: TRBJ2-5
clone_size: -
d_call: -
v_call: TRBV27

cdr3_aa: CASSPGAELFF
cdr3_nt: TGCGCCAGCAGCCCCGGGGCGGAGCTGTTTTTT
cdr3_length: 11
j_call: TRBJ2-2
clone_size: few
d_call: -
v_call: TRBV4-1

cdr3_aa: CASSSGTGNFGELFF
cdr3_nt: TGTGCCAGCAGCTCCGGGACAGGGAATTTCGGGGAGCTGTTTTTT
cdr3_length: 15
j_call: TRBJ2-2
clone_size: -
d_call: TRBD1
v_call: TRBV11-3

cdr3_aa: CAISESDRTGVWRNTIYF
cdr3_nt: TGTGCCATCAGTGAGTCTGACAGGACAGGGGTGTGGAGAAACACCATATATTTT
cdr3_length: 18
j_call: TRBJ1-3
clone_size: few
d_call: TRBD1
v_call: TRBV10-3

cdr3_aa: CASSAQQGLGGNTIYF
cdr3_nt: TGTGCCAGCAGCGCACAACAGGGTCTAGGTGGAAACACCATATATTTT
cdr3_length: 16
j_call: TRBJ1-3
clone_size: few
d_call: -
v_call: TRBV9

cdr3_aa: CASGGSRETQYF
cdr3_nt: TGTGCCAGCGGGGGATCTAGGGAGACCCAGTACTTC
cdr3_length: 12
j_call: TRBJ2-5
clone_size: -
d_call: -
v_call: TRBV2

cdr3_aa: CASSPGLSGNQETQYF
cdr3_nt: TGTGCCAGCAGCCCGGGATTGAGCGGGAACCAAGAGACCCAGTACTTC
cdr3_length: 16
j_call: TRBJ2-5
clone_size: -
d_call: TRBD2
v_call: TRBV9

cdr3_aa: CAWMRRSSYEQYF
cdr3_nt: TGTGCCTGGATGCGGCGCAGCTCCTACGAGCAGTACTTC
cdr3_length: 13
j_call: TRBJ2-7
clone_size: -
d_call: -
v_call: TRBV30

cdr3_aa: CNASNRLEDGYTF
cdr3_nt: TGCAATGCTAGTAACAGGTTGGAGGATGGCTACACCTTC
cdr3_length: 13
j_call: TRBJ1-2
clone_size: -
d_call: -
v_call: TRBV20-1

cdr3_aa: CASSANYGYTF
cdr3_nt: TGTGCCAGTTCGGCAAACTATGGCTACACCTTC
cdr3_length: 11
j_call: TRBJ1-2
clone_size: few
d_call: -
v_call: TRBV9

cdr3_aa: CASSELGGLGYGYTF
cdr3_nt: TGTGCCAGCAGTGAATTAGGGGGGCTAGGCTATGGCTACACCTTC
cdr3_length: 15
j_call: TRBJ1-2
clone_size: few
d_call: -
v_call: TRBV6-1

cdr3_aa: CASSLFPGGDKEQFF
cdr3_nt: TGTGCCAGCAGCTTGTTTCCGGGAGGGGACAAGGAGCAGTTCTTC
cdr3_length: 15
j_call: TRBJ2-1
clone_size: -
d_call: TRBD2
v_call: TRBV5-6

cdr3_aa: CASTLTPGELFF
cdr3_nt: TGTGCCAGCACATTAACGCCAGGGGAGCTGTTTTTT
cdr3_length: 12
j_call: TRBJ2-2
clone_size: -
d_call: -
v_call: TRBV5-6

cdr3_aa: CASSRSGVGETQYF
cdr3_nt: TGCGCCAGCAGCCGGTCGGGGGTTGGAGAGACCCAGTACTTC
cdr3_length: 14
j_call: TRBJ2-5
clone_size: few
d_call: -
v_call: TRBV4-1

cdr3_aa: CASSYSSGSNSPLHF
cdr3_nt: TGTGCCAGCAGTTACTCCTCCGGGTCTAATTCACCCCTCCACTTT
cdr3_length: 15
j_call: TRBJ1-6
clone_size: -
d_call: -
v_call: TRBV6-6

cdr3_aa: CASSYSTLGGDKETQYF
cdr3_nt: TGTGCCAGCAGTTACTCGACTTTGGGTGGGGACAAAGAGACCCAGTACTTC
cdr3_length: 17
j_call: TRBJ2-5
clone_size: few
d_call: -
v_call: TRBV6-5

cdr3_aa: CASSSEGGVNEKLFF
cdr3_nt: TGTGCCAGCAGTTCCGAAGGAGGGGTAAATGAAAAACTGTTTTTT
cdr3_length: 15
j_call: TRBJ1-4
clone_size: many
d_call: -
v_call: TRBV12-3/TRBV12-4

cdr3_aa: CASSLGGGVQETQYF
cdr3_nt: TGTGCCAGCAGCTTAGGCGGGGGGGTCCAAGAGACCCAGTACTTC
cdr3_length: 15
j_call: TRBJ2-5
clone_size: -
d_call: TRBD2
v_call: TRBV7-3

cdr3_aa: CSARRDYSYEQYF
cdr3_nt: TGCAGTGCTCGCCGGGACTATTCCTACGAGCAGTACTTC
cdr3_length: 13
j_call: TRBJ2-7
clone_size: many
d_call: TRBD2
v_call: TRBV20-1

cdr3_aa: CASSSPKGWETQYF
cdr3_nt: TGTGCCAGCAGTTCTCCAAAAGGATGGGAGACCCAGTACTTC
cdr3_length: 14
j_call: TRBJ2-5
clone_size: few
d_call: -
v_call: TRBV7-9

cdr3_aa: CAYRRGNEQLF
cdr3_nt: TGTGCCTATCGGCGAGGAAATGAGCAGCTCTTC
cdr3_length: 11
j_call: TRBJ2-5
clone_size: -
d_call: -
v_call: TRBV6-6

cdr3_aa: CASSHPGLRAGSSYNEQFF
cdr3_nt: TGCGCCAGCAGCCACCCCGGACTAAGGGCCGGGAGCTCCTACAATGAGCAGTTCTTC
cdr3_length: 19
j_call: TRBJ2-1
clone_size: few
d_call: -
v_call: TRBV4-1

cdr3_aa: CASSVEHQGHGYTF
cdr3_nt: TGTGCCAGCAGCGTAGAGCATCAGGGCCATGGCTACACCTTC
cdr3_length: 14
j_call: TRBJ1-2
clone_size: few
d_call: -
v_call: TRBV9

cdr3_aa: CASSLSGEEQYF
cdr3_nt: TGTGCCAGCAGTTTATCTGGCGAGGAGCAGTACTTC
cdr3_length: 12
j_call: TRBJ2-7
clone_size: few
d_call: -
v_call: TRBV27

cdr3_aa: CASSLDQGQGSLSGNTIYF
cdr3_nt: TGTGCCAGCAGCTTAGATCAGGGACAGGGGTCGCTCTCTGGAAACACCATATATTTT
cdr3_length: 19
j_call: TRBJ1-3
clone_size: -
d_call: TRBD1
v_call: TRBV11-2

cdr3_aa: CAWTGLAGENEQFF
cdr3_nt: TGTGCCTGGACGGGACTAGCGGGGGAAAATGAGCAGTTCTTC
cdr3_length: 14
j_call: TRBJ2-1
clone_size: few
d_call: TRBD2
v_call: TRBV30

cdr3_aa: CSARDPTSGDPYEQYF
cdr3_nt: TGCAGTGCTAGAGACCCGACTAGCGGGGACCCCTACGAGCAGTACTTC
cdr3_length: 16
j_call: TRBJ2-7
clone_size: few
d_call: TRBD2
v_call: TRBV20-1

cdr3_aa: CSAQLGGNEQFF
cdr3_nt: TGCAGTGCTCAACTGGGCGGCAATGAGCAGTTCTTC
cdr3_length: 12
j_call: TRBJ2-1
clone_size: -
d_call: -
v_call: TRBV20-1

cdr3_aa: CASGPTSLPIRGTQYF
cdr3_nt: TGTGCCAGCGGCCCGACTAGTTTACCGATCAGGGGGACCCAGTACTTC
cdr3_length: 16
j_call: TRBJ2-5
clone_size: -
d_call: -
v_call: TRBV6-6

cdr3_aa: CASSLAVAGRSYNEQFF
cdr3_nt: TGTGCCAGCAGCTTAGCGGTAGCGGGGCGCTCCTACAATGAGCAGTTCTTC
cdr3_length: 17
j_call: TRBJ2-1
clone_size: -
d_call: TRBD2
v_call: TRBV7-6